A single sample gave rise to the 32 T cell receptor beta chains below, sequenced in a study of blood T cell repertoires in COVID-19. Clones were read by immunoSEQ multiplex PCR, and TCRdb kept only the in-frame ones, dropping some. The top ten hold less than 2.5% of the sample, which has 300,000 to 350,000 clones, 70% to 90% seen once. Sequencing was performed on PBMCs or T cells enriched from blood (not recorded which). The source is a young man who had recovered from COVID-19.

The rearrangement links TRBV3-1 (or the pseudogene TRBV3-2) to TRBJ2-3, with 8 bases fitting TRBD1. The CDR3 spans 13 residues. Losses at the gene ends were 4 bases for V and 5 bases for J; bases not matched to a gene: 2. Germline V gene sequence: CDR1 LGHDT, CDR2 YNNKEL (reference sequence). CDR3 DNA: TGTGCCAGCAGCCCCAGGGGGCGAGATACGCAGTATTTT. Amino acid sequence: CASSPRGRDTQYF.

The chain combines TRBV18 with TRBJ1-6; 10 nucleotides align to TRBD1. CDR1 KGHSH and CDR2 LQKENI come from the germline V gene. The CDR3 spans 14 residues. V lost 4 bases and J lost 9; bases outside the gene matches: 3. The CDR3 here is CASSRTGGGSPLHF. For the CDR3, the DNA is TGTGCCAGCTCACGGACAGGGGGTGGTTCACCCCTCCACTTT. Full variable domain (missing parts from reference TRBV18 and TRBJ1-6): NAGVMQNPRHLVRRRGQEARLRCSPMKGHSHVYWYRQLPEEGLKFMVYLQKENIIDESGMPKERFSAEFPKEGPSILRIQQVVRGDSAAYFCASSRTGGGSPLHFGNGTRLTVT.

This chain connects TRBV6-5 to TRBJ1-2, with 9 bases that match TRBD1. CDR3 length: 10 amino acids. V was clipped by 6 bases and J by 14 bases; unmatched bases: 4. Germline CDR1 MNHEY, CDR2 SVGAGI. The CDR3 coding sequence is TGTGCCAGCAGGGGACAGGGAGGGACCTTC. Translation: CASRGQGGTF.

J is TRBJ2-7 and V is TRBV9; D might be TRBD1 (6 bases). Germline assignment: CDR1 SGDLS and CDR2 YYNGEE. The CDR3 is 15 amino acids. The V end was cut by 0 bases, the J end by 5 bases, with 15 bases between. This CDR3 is CASSVAGQQDNEQYF. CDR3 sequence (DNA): TGTGCCAGCAGCGTAGCCGGACAGCAGGATAACGAGCAGTACTTC.

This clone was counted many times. CDR3 residues: CASSPFSGGTSYEQYF. For the CDR3, the DNA is TGTGCCAGCAGCCCATTCAGCGGGGGGACCTCCTACGAGCAGTACTTC. The V gene is TRBV5-4, the J gene TRBJ2-7; the match to TRBD2 covers 9 bases. CDR1 SGHNT and CDR2 YYREEE come from the germline V gene (reference sequence). Trimming removed 4 bases from V and 0 bases from J; junction bases left unmatched: 8. The CDR3 runs to 16 residues.

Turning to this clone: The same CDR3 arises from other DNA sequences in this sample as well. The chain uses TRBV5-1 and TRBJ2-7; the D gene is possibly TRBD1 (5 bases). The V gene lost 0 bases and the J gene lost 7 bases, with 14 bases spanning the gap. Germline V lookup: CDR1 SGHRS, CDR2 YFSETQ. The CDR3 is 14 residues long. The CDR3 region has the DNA TGCGCCAGCAGCTTGGCCGCCAGGGCGAGGGAGCAGTACTTC. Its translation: CASSLAARAREQYF.

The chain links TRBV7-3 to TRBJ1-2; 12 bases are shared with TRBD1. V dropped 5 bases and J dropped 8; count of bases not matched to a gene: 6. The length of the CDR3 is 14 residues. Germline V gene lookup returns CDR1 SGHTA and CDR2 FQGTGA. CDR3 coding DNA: TGTGCCAGCAGCGCGGGACAGGGGGCGACCGGCTACACCTTC. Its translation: CASSAGQGATGYTF.

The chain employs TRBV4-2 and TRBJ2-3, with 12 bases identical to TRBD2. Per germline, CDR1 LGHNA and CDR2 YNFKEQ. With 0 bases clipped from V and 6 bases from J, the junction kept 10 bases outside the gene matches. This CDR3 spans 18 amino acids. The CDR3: CASSQDSLLAGGPDTQYF. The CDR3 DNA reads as TGTGCCAGCAGCCAAGATTCCCTACTAGCGGGGGGCCCGGATACGCAGTATTTT.

This chain's CDR3 is CASSLGQGEYGNTIYF. The CDR3 DNA sequence: TGTGCCAGCAGCTTAGGACAGGGTGAATATGGAAACACCATATATTTT. The chain carries TRBV7-3 and TRBJ1-3; TRBD1 agrees at 8 bases. CDR1 is SGHTA, CDR2 FQGTGA, per germline. V lost 2 bases, J lost 3 bases, and 6 bases stayed unmatched. The CDR3 loop spans 16 amino acids.

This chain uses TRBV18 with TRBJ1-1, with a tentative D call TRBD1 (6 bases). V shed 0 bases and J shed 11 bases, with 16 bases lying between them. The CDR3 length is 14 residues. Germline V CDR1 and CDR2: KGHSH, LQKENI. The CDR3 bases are TGTGCCAGCTCACCACCTTCCAGGACCCAGGGGGCTTTCTTT. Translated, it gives CASSPPSRTQGAFF.

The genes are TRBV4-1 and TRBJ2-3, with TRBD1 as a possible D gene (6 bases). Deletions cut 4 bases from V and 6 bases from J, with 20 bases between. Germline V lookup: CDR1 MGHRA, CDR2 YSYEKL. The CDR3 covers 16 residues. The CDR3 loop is CASSLRNLDSRDTQYF. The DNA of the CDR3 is TGCGCCAGCAGCCTCCGAAACCTGGACAGTCGCGATACGCAGTATTTT.

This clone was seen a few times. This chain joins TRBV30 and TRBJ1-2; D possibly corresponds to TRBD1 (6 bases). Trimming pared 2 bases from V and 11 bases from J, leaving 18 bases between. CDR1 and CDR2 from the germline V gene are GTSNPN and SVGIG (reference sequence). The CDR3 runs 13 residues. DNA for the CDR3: TGTGCCTGGAGTCTTTTTCCGGGACAACCGTACACCTTC. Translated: CAWSLFPGQPYTF.

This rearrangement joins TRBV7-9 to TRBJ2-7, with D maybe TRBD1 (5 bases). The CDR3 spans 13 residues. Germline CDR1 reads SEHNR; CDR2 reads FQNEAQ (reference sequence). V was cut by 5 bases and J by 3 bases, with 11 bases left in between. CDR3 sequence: CASSPGRVYEQYF. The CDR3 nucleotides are TGTGCCAGCAGCCCGGGCAGGGTCTACGAGCAGTACTTC.

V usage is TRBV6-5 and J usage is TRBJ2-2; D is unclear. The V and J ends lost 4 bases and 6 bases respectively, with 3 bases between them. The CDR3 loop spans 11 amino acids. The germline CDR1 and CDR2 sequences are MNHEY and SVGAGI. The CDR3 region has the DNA TGTGCCAGCAGTTCGTCCGGGGAGCTGTTTTTT. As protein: CASSSSGELFF.

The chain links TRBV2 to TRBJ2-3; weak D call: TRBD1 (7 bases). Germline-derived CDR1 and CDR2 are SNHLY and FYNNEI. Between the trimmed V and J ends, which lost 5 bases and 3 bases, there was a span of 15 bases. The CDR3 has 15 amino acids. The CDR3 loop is CASSISTGRTDTQYF. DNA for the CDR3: TGTGCCAGCAGTATTTCGACAGGGAGGACAGATACGCAGTATTTT.

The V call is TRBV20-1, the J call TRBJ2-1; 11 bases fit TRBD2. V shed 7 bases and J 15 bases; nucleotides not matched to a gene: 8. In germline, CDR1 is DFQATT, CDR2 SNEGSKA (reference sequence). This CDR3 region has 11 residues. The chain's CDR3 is CSDLAGGPMFF. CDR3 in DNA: TGCAGTGACCTAGCGGGGGGACCAATGTTCTTC.

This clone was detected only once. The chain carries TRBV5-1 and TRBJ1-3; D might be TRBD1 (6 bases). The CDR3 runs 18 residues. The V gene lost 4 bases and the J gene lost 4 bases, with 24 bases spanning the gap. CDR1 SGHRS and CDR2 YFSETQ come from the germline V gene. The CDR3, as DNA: TGCGCCAGCAGCGGAGACGGGACAACGCTTGTGGGAGGAAACACCATATATTTT. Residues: CASSGDGTTLVGGNTIYF.

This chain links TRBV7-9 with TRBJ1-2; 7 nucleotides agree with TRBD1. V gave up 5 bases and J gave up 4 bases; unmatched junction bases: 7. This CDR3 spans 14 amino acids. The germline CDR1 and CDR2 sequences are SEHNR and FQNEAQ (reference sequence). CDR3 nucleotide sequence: TGTGCCAGCAGCAGCCAGGGGGTAGGCTATGGCTACACCTTC. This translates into CASSSQGVGYGYTF.

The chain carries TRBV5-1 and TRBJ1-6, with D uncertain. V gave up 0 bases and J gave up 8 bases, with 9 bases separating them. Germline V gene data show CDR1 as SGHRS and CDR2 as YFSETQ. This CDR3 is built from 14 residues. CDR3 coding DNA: TGCGCCAGCAGCTTGGGTGGGCCTGATTCACCCCTCCACTTT. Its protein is CASSLGGPDSPLHF.

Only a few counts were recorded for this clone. The CDR3 bases are TGTGCCAGCAGCTCGGGCGGGGGGGCTTCAGATACGCAGTATTTT. It encodes CASSSGGGASDTQYF. V and J are TRBV7-3 and TRBJ2-3; 9 bases align to TRBD2. The V gene's germline CDR1 is SGHTA and CDR2 FQGTGA. The length of the CDR3 is 15 residues. The V segment lost 4 bases and the J segment 4 bases; nucleotides outside the gene matches: 6.

The CDR3 sequence is CASIQGDGYTF. DNA for the CDR3: TGTGCCAGCATACAGGGAGATGGCTACACCTTC. This chain connects TRBV6-5 to TRBJ1-2; tentative D call: TRBD1 (6 bases). The germline V gene has CDR1 MNHEY and CDR2 SVGAGI. V lost 7 bases to trimming and J lost 6 bases, with 9 bases between them. There are 11 residues in the CDR3.

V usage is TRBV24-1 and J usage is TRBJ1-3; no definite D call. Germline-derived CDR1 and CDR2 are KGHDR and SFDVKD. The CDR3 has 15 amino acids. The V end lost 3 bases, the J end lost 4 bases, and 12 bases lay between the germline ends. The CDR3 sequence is CATSDPRWAGNTIYF. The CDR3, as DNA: TGTGCCACCAGTGATCCACGGTGGGCCGGAAACACCATATATTTT.

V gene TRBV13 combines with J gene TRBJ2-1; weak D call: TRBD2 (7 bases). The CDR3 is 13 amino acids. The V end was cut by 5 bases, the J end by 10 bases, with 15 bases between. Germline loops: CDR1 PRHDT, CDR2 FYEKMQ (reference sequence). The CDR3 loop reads CASSPRGGLEQFF. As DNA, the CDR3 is TGTGCCAGCAGCCCCCGCGGGGGCCTGGAGCAGTTCTTC.

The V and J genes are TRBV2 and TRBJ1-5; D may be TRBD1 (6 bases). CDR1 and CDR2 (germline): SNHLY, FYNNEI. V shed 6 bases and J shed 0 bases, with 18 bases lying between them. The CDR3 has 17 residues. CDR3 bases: TGTGCCAGCAGAGCGTATAGTCAGGGACATAGCAATCAGCCCCAGCATTTT. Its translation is CASRAYSQGHSNQPQHF. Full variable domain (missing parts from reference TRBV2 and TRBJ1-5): EPEVTQTPSHQVTQMGQEVILRCVPISNHLYFYWYRQILGQKVEFLVSFYNNEISEKSEIFDDQFSVERPDGSNFTLKIRSTKLEDSAMYFCASRAYSQGHSNQPQHFGDGTRLSIL.

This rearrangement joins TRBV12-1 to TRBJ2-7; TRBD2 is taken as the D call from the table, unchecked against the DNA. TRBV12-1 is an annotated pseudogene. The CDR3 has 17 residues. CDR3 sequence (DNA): TGTGCCAGCAGCTATCTACCCTGCGCCGTAAGCTCCTACGAGCAGTACTTC. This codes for CASSYLPCAVSSYEQYF.

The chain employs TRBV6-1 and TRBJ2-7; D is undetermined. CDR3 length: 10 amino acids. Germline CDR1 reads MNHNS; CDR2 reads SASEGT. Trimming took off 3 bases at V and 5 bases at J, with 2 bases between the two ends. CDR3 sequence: CASSDNEQYF. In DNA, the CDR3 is TGTGCCAGCAGTGATAACGAGCAGTACTTC.

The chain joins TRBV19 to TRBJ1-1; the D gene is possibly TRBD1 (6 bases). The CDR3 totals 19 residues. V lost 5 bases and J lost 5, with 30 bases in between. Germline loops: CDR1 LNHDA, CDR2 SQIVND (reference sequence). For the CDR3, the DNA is TGTGCCAGTAGTGTCATATATAGTGCGGGGGCTAGGTTTCGTACTGAAGCTTTCTTT. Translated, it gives CASSVIYSAGARFRTEAFF.

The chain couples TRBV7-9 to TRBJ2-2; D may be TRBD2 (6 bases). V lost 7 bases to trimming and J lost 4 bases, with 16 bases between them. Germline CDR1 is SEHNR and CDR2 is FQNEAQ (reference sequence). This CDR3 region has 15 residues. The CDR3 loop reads CASTAGLWGTGELFF. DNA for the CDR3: TGTGCCAGCACCGCGGGACTCTGGGGCACCGGGGAGCTGTTTTTT.

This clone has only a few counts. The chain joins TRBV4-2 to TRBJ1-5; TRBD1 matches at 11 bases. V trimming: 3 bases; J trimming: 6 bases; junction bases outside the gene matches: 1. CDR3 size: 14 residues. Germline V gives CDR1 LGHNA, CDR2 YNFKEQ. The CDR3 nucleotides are TGTGCCAGCAGCCAGGACAGGGGGCCTCAGCCCCAGCATTTT. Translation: CASSQDRGPQPQHF.

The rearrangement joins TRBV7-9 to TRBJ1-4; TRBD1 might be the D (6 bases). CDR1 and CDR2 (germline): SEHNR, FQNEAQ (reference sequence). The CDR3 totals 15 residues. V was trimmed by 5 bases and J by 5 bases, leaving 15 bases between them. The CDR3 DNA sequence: TGTGCCAGCAGCGGAAGGGGGATGGGGAATGAAAAACTGTTTTTT. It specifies CASSGRGMGNEKLFF.

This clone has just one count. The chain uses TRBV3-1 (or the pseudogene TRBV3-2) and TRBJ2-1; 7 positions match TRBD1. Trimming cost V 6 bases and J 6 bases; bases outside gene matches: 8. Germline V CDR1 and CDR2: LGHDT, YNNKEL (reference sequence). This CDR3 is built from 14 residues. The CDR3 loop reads CASSPRRQGNEQFF. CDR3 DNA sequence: TGTGCCAGCAGTCCACGACGACAGGGCAATGAGCAGTTCTTC.

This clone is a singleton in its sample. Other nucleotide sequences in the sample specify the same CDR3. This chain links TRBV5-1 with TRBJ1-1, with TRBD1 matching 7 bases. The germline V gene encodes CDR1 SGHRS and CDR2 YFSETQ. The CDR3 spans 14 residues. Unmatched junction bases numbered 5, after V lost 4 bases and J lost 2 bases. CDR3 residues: CASSPGTANTEAFF. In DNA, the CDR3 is TGCGCCAGCAGCCCAGGGACAGCTAACACTGAAGCTTTCTTT.